This T cell receptor (beta chain) was documented in a study of blood T cell repertoires in COVID-19. Study overall: The analysed material was cDNA or gDNA that came from T cells, B-cell-depleted T cells, or PBMCs.

This table comes from immunoSEQ multiplex PCR, and its TCRdb copy is limited to in-frame clones, with some not included. This sample has over 100,000 clones, with around nine tenths found just once. The receptor comes from a human donor with acute or convalescent COVID-19. The donor label of this sample is uncertain. The specimen was peripheral blood.

In DNA, the CDR3 is TGTGCCAGCAGTGAAGTGGGGCTCGGCTACTATGGCTACACCTTC. Protein sequence: CASSEVGLGYYGYTF. This chain uses TRBV2 with TRBJ1-2; D is perhaps TRBD1 (5 bases). The germline gives CDR1 SNHLY, CDR2 FYNNEI. This CDR3 comprises 15 residues. Trimming shortened V by 1 base and J by 3 bases, and 12 bases separated the two germline ends.